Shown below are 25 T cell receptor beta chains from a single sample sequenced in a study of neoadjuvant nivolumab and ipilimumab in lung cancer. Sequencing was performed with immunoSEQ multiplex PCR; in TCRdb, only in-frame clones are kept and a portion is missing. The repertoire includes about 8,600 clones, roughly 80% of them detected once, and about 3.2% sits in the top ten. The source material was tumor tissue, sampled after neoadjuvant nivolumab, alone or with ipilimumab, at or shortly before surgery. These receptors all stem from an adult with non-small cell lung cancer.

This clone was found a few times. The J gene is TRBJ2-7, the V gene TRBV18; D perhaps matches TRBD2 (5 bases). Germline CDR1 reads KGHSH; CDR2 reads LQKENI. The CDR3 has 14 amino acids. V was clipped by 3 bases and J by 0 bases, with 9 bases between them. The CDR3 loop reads CASSPLASSYEQYF. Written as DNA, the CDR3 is TGTGCCAGCTCACCCCTAGCAAGCTCCTACGAGCAGTACTTC.

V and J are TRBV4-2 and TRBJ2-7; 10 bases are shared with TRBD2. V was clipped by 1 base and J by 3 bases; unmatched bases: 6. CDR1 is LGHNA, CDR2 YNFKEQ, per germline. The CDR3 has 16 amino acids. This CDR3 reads CASSQVWLAGDYEQYF. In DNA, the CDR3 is TGTGCCAGCAGCCAAGTTTGGCTAGCGGGAGACTACGAGCAGTACTTC.

This CDR3 is CASYSNRKEAFF. The CDR3, as DNA: TGTGCCAGCTACTCCAACCGCAAGGAAGCTTTCTTT. The chain employs TRBV28 and TRBJ1-1; the D is unclear. The CDR3 is made up of 12 amino acids. Germline V gives CDR1 MDHEN, CDR2 SYDVKM. Trimming removed 8 bases from V and 8 bases from J, with 15 bases in between.

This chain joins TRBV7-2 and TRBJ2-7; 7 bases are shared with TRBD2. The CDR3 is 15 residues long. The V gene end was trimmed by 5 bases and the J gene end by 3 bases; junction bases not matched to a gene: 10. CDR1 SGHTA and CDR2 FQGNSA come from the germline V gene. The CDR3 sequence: CASSPTAGAFYEQYF. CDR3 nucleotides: TGTGCCAGCAGCCCGACCGCGGGAGCGTTCTACGAGCAGTACTTC.

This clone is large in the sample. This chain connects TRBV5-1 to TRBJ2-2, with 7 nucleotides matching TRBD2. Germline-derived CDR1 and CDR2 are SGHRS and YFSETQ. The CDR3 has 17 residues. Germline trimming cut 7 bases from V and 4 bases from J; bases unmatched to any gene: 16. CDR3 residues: CASSPHIGLVPTGELFF. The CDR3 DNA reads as TGCGCCAGCTCCCCCCACATCGGACTAGTCCCCACCGGGGAGCTGTTTTTT.

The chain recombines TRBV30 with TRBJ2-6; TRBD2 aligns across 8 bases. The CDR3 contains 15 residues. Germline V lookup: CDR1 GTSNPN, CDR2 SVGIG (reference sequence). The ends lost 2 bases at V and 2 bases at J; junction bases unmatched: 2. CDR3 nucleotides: TGTGCCTGGAGTCCAGCGGGAGCTGGGGCCAACGTCCTGACTTTC. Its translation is CAWSPAGAGANVLTF.

CDR3 protein: CAWSTDWVAGGPLTAYEQYF. Written as DNA, the CDR3 is TGTGCCTGGAGTACCGACTGGGTAGCGGGAGGGCCACTCACCGCCTACGAGCAGTACTTC. The gene calls are TRBV30 and TRBJ2-7, with 11 bases matching TRBD2. The trim removed 2 bases at V and 2 bases at J, leaving 20 bases unmatched. CDR3 length: 20 amino acids. Germline V CDR1 and CDR2: GTSNPN, SVGIG (reference sequence).

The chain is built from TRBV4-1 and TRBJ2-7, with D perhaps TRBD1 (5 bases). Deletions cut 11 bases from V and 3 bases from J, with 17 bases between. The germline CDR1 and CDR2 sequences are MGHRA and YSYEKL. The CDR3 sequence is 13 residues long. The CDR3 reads CALPPTECYEQYF. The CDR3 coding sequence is TGCGCCTTACCCCCGACAGAGTGCTACGAGCAGTACTTC.

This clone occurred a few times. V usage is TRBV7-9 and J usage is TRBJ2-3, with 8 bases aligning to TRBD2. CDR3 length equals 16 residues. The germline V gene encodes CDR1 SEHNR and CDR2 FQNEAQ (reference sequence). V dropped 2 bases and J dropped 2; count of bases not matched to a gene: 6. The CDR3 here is CASSLRHSGTTDTQYF. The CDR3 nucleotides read TGTGCCAGCAGCTTACGACATAGCGGGACCACAGATACGCAGTATTTT.

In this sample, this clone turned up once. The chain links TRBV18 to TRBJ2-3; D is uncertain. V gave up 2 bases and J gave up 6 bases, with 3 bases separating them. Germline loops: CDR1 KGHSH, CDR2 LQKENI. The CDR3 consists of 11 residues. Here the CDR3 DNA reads TGTGCCAGCTCACCAAGCGATACGCAGTATTTT. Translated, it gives CASSPSDTQYF.

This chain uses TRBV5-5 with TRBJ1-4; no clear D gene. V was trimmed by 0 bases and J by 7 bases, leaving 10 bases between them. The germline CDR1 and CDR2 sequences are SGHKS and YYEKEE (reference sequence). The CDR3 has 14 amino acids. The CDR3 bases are TGTGCCAGCAGCTTGGGACAAGGTGGTGAAAAACTGTTTTTT. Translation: CASSLGQGGEKLFF.

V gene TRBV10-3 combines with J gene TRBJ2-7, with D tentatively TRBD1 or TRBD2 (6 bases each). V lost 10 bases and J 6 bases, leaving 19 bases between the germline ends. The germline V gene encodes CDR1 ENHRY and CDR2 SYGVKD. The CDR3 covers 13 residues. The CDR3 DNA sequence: TGTGCCACCAAAGGGGGGCCCTCCGGCGAGCAGTACTTC. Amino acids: CATKGGPSGEQYF.

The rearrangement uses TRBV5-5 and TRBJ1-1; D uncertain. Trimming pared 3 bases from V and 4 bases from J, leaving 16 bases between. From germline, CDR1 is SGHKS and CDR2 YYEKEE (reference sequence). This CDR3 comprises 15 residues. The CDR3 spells CASSSGSVGTTEAFF. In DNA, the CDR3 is TGTGCCAGCAGCTCCGGTTCCGTTGGAACCACTGAAGCTTTCTTT.

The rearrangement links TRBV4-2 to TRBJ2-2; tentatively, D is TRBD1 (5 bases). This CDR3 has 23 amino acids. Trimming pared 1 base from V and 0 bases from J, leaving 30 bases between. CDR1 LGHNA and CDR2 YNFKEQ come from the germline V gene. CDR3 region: CASSQVRTPRTQVKSANTGELFF. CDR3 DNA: TGTGCCAGCAGCCAAGTGAGGACACCACGGACCCAGGTCAAGAGCGCGAACACCGGGGAGCTGTTTTTT.

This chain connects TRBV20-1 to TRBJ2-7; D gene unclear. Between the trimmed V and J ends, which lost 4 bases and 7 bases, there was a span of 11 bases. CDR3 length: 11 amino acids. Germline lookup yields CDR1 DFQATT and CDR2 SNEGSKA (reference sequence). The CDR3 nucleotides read TGCAGTGCTACAGATCCCGGGGAGCAGTACTTC. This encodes CSATDPGEQYF.

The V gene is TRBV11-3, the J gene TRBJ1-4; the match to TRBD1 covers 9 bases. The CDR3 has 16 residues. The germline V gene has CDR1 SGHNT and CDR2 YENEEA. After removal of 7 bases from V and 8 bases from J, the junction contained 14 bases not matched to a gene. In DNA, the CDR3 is TGTGCCAGCAACCTATACAGGGGGCACTTCACAGAAAAACTGTTTTTT. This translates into CASNLYRGHFTEKLFF.

The CDR3 sequence: CATKPGDGTPSAYEQYF. The CDR3 DNA reads as TGTGCCACCAAGCCAGGGGACGGGACACCCTCCGCCTACGAGCAGTACTTC. The chain has TRBV2 and TRBJ2-7; maybe TRBD1 (6 bases). CDR3 size: 17 residues. Germline assignment: CDR1 SNHLY and CDR2 FYNNEI. Trimming stripped 10 bases from V and 2 bases from J, with 27 bases between.

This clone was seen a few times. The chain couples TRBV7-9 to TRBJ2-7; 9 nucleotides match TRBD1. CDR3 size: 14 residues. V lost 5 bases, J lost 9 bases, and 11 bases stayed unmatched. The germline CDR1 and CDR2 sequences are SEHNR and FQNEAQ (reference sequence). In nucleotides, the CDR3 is TGTGCCAGCAGCCGAACGGGACAGGGTAGGGGGCAGTACTTC. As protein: CASSRTGQGRGQYF.

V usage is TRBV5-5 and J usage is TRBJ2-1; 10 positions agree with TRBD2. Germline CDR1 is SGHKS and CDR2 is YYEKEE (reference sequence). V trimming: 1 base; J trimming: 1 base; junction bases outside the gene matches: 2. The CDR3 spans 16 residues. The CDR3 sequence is CASSLLAGESYNEQFF. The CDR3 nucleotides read TGTGCCAGCAGCTTGCTAGCGGGAGAATCCTACAATGAGCAGTTCTTC.

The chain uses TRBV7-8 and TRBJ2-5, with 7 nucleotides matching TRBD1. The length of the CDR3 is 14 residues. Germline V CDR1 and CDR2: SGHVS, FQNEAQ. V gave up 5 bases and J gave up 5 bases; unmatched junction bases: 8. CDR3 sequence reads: CASSRTGEHETQYF. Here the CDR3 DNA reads TGTGCCAGCAGCCGAACAGGGGAGCACGAGACCCAGTACTTC.

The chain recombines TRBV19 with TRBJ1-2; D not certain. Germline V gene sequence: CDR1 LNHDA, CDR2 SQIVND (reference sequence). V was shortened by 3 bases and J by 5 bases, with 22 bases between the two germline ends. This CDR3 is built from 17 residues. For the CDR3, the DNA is TGTGCCAGTAGTATGCTTAAAGATCAAGGGCCGTCATATGGCTACACCTTC. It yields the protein CASSMLKDQGPSYGYTF.

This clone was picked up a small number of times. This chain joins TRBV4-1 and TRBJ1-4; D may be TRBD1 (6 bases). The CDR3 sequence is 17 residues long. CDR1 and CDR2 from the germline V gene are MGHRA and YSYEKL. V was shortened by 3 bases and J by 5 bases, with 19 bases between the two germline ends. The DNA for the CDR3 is TGCGCCAGCAGCCACGGAAGGGCGCAGGGGACGAATGAAAAACTGTTTTTT. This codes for CASSHGRAQGTNEKLFF.

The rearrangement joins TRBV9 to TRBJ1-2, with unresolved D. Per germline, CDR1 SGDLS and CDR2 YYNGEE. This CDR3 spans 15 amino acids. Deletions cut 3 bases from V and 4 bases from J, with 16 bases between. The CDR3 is CASSALGWPSYGYTF. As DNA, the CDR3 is TGTGCCAGCAGCGCTTTGGGTTGGCCGAGCTATGGCTACACCTTC.

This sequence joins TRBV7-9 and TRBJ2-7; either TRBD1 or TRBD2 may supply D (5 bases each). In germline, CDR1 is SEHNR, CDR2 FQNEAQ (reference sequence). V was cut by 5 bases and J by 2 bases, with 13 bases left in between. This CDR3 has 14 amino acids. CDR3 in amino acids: CASSPVGVAYEQYF. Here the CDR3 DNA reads TGTGCCAGCAGCCCGGTGGGGGTTGCCTACGAGCAGTACTTC. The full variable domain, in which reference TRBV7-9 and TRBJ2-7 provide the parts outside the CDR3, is DTGVSQNPRHKITKRGQNVTFRCDPISEHNRLYWYRQTLGQGPEFLTYFQNEAQLEKSRLLSDRFSAERPKGSFSTLEIQRTEQGDSAMYLCASSPVGVAYEQYFGPGTRLTVT.

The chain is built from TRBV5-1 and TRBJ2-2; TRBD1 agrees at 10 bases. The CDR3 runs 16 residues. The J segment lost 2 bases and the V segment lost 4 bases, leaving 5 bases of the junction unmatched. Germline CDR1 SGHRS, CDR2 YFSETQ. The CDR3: CASSPGTGENTGELFF. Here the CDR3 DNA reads TGCGCCAGCAGCCCGGGGACAGGGGAAAACACCGGGGAGCTGTTTTTT.